Below, 22 T cell receptor beta chains from the same sample are listed, as sequenced in a study of identical twins' blood T cells. TCRdb independently ran MiXCR on the 5' RACE reads; one entry per CDR3 protein. The data contain fewer than 450,000 distinct CDR3 sequences, about 28% of them seen just once; the ten biggest clones take up 5.5% to 7%. Source material: PBMCs. All receptors come from a woman aged 18 to 55 in good health.

This clonotype occurred many times. The V call is TRBV20-1, the J call TRBJ1-1; possible D gene TRBD1, 6 bases. Germline V CDR1 and CDR2: DFQATT, SNEGSKA (reference sequence). V was shortened by 2 bases and J by 8 bases, with 24 bases between the two germline ends. This CDR3 contains 16 residues. The CDR3 DNA reads TGCAGTGCTAGATCAAGGGGAAGAGGGGTAGGGACAGAAGCTTTCTTT. Translated, it gives CSARSRGRGVGTEAFF.

V is TRBV7-9 and J is TRBJ1-5, with a weak D call TRBD1 (5 bases). Trimming left V 1 base short and J 3 bases short, with 10 bases between. There are 15 residues in the CDR3. Per the germline V gene, CDR1 is SEHNR and CDR2 is FQNEAQ (reference sequence). The CDR3 is CASSLGGGYNQPQHF. The CDR3 nucleotides are TGTGCCAGCAGCTTAGGCGGGGGGTACAATCAGCCCCAGCATTTT.

The chain joins TRBV7-8 to TRBJ2-7; maybe TRBD1 (6 bases). V lost 5 bases and J 3 bases, leaving 17 bases between the germline ends. The CDR3 runs 15 residues. Germline CDR1 and CDR2: SGHVS and FQNEAQ. The CDR3 DNA follows: TGTGCCAGCAGCCCAAATGGACAGCAAGACTACGAGCAGTACTTC. This gives the protein CASSPNGQQDYEQYF.

The chain couples TRBV20-1 to TRBJ2-1, with TRBD1 matching over 8 bases. Per germline, CDR1 DFQATT and CDR2 SNEGSKA (reference sequence). The CDR3 contains 14 residues. Trimming removed 6 bases from V and 4 bases from J; junction bases left unmatched: 8. CDR3 DNA sequence: TGCAGTGCCCGACAGGGGACACTTTACAATGAGCAGTTCTTC. It translates to CSARQGTLYNEQFF.

The chain carries TRBV6-5 and TRBJ1-1; D not certain. The CDR3 totals 11 residues. Germline loops: CDR1 MNHEY, CDR2 SVGAGI. V was clipped by 4 bases and J by 11 bases, with 11 bases between them. In nucleotides, the CDR3 is TGTGCCAGCAGTTCGGGGTTGGGGGCTTTCTTT. Encoded protein: CASSSGLGAFF.

V usage is TRBV3-1 and J usage is TRBJ1-2; D possibly corresponds to TRBD1 (5 bases). Looked up from germline, CDR1 is LGHDT and CDR2 is YNNKEL (reference sequence). This CDR3 comprises 14 residues. The ends were cut back, 10 bases at V and 7 bases at J, with 22 bases in the middle. DNA of the CDR3: TGTGCCATCGTCCAATCTGTCGGGGCTTCTGGCTACACCTTC. As protein: CAIVQSVGASGYTF.

Relative to its sample, this clonotype is medium-sized. The V and J genes are TRBV20-1 and TRBJ1-2; D might be TRBD1 (6 bases). The CDR3 is 12 residues long. V lost 2 bases to trimming and J lost 3 bases, with 7 bases between them. From germline, CDR1 is DFQATT and CDR2 SNEGSKA (reference sequence). The CDR3 protein is CSARNRDYGYTF. As DNA, the CDR3 is TGCAGTGCTAGAAACAGGGACTATGGCTACACCTTC.

This chain uses TRBV5-1 with TRBJ2-1; 7 nucleotides align to TRBD1. This CDR3 has 14 amino acids. J gave up 1 base and V 7 bases, and 5 bases lay outside the gene matches. Germline V gene sequence: CDR1 SGHRS, CDR2 YFSETQ. The CDR3 sequence is CASGKGASYNEQFF. Here the CDR3 DNA reads TGCGCCAGCGGAAAGGGGGCTTCCTACAATGAGCAGTTCTTC.

This clonotype appeared a few times. The junction departs from the called germline gene at one end, perhaps through a read error. The chain is built from TRBV6-6 and TRBJ2-1; no reliable D call. The germline gives CDR1 MNHNY, CDR2 SVGAGI (reference sequence). This CDR3 spans 12 amino acids. CDR3 residues: CASSPSHNEQFF. The CDR3 DNA reads TGTGCCAGCAGCCCCTCCCACAATGAGCAGTTCTTC.

This clonotype occurred many times. The chain joins TRBV5-1 to TRBJ2-3; D unresolved. This CDR3 is 13 amino acids long. Trimming removed 4 bases at V and 4 bases at J, with 10 bases between. Germline CDR1 reads SGHRS; CDR2 reads YFSETQ. CDR3 in amino acids: CASSAEYSDTQYF. The CDR3 DNA reads TGCGCCAGCAGCGCGGAATACTCAGATACGCAGTATTTT.

Details on this clonotype: Mismatch with germline at one junction end may stem from a read error. The V call is TRBV20-1, the J call TRBJ1-1; 8 nucleotides align to TRBD1. CDR1 and CDR2 (germline): DFQATT, SNEGSKA (reference sequence). CDR3 length equals 12 residues. The CDR3 nucleotides are TGCAGTGCCGCCCAGGGGGCCACTGCAGCTTTCTTT. Amino acids: CSAAQGATAAFF.

The V call is TRBV29-1, the J call TRBJ2-7, with 8 nucleotides matching TRBD2. The CDR3 length is 15 residues. V shed 0 bases, J shed 5 bases, and the junction held 9 bases outside the gene matches. Germline-derived CDR1 and CDR2 are SQVTM and ANQGSEA. CDR3 residues: CSVEDMAGGVHEQYF. CDR3 in DNA: TGCAGCGTTGAAGATATGGCGGGAGGTGTCCACGAGCAGTACTTC.

This clonotype was observed at least ten times. The rearrangement links TRBV28 to TRBJ1-1; D is unclear. Trimming stripped 10 bases from V and 1 base from J, with 7 bases between. CDR3 length equals 11 residues. In germline, CDR1 is MDHEN, CDR2 SYDVKM. The CDR3 bases are TGTGCCACTCAGAGGAACACTGAAGCTTTCTTT. This codes for CATQRNTEAFF.

This chain uses TRBV12-3 or TRBV12-4 with TRBJ1-3; perhaps TRBD1 as D (5 bases). There are 15 residues in the CDR3. V was shortened by 2 bases and J by 7 bases, with 15 bases between the two germline ends. CDR3 region: CASSLPPGSRNTIYF. CDR3 nucleotides: TGTGCCAGCAGTTTACCCCCAGGGTCAAGGAACACCATATATTTT.

This chain uses TRBV9 with TRBJ2-3; 8 bases map to TRBD2. Germline lookup yields CDR1 SGDLS and CDR2 YYNGEE. The CDR3 extends over 14 amino acids. V shed 4 bases and J 4 bases; nucleotides not matched to a gene: 5. The CDR3 region is CASSPRTSPDTQYF. CDR3 bases: TGTGCCAGCAGCCCGCGGACTAGCCCAGATACGCAGTATTTT.

The chain combines TRBV7-2 with TRBJ1-1; tentative D call: TRBD1 (5 bases). This CDR3 has 13 amino acids. Germline CDR1 SGHTA, CDR2 FQGNSA. V was cut by 2 bases and J by 10 bases, with 14 bases left in between. CDR3 sequence (DNA): TGTGCCAGCAGCTTAATCCGAGTGAGGGGAGCTTTCTTT. Residues: CASSLIRVRGAFF.

This chain connects TRBV11-3 to TRBJ1-1; 7 bases fit TRBD1. The J segment lost 4 bases and the V segment lost 6 bases, leaving 5 bases of the junction unmatched. The germline gives CDR1 SGHNT, CDR2 YENEEA. CDR3 length: 13 residues. CDR3: CASSRDSGTEAFF. DNA for the CDR3: TGTGCCAGCAGTCGGGACAGCGGCACTGAAGCTTTCTTT.

In its sample, this clonotype was seen many times. The chain links TRBV20-1 to TRBJ1-1; D gene uncertain. The V gene's germline CDR1 is DFQATT and CDR2 SNEGSKA (reference sequence). V was cut by 6 bases and J by 4 bases, with 18 bases left in between. CDR3 size: 14 residues. The CDR3 DNA reads as TGCAGTGCGCGGATGGGCACTCGGACCACTGAAGCTTTCTTT. It codes for CSARMGTRTTEAFF.

The rearrangement links TRBV12-3 or TRBV12-4 to TRBJ1-5, with a weak D call TRBD1 (6 bases). With 3 bases removed from V and 7 bases from J, the gap between germline ends came to 13 bases. The CDR3 length is 14 residues. The CDR3 loop reads CASSFRGAGQPQHF. CDR3 DNA sequence: TGTGCCAGCAGTTTCAGGGGCGCAGGACAGCCCCAGCATTTT.

The V call is TRBV13, the J call TRBJ2-1; unclear D gene. V lost 3 bases and J 7 bases, leaving 10 bases between the germline ends. CDR1 and CDR2 (germline): PRHDT, FYEKMQ (reference sequence). The CDR3 has 13 amino acids. The CDR3 here is CASSLGRENEQFF. As DNA, the CDR3 is TGTGCCAGCAGCTTGGGCCGTGAAAATGAGCAGTTCTTC.

To note about this clonotype: A much larger clone sits a single nucleotide away, making a read error possible. J is TRBJ2-7 and V is TRBV20-1; 10 bases line up with TRBD1. CDR3 length: 13 residues. CDR1 DFQATT and CDR2 SNEGSKA come from the germline V gene (reference sequence). The CDR3 loop reads CIATRDRGYEQYF. CDR3 coding DNA: TGCATTGCTACTCGGGACAGGGGATACGAGCAGTACTTC.

This clonotype was picked up a small number of times. The chain has TRBV2 and TRBJ2-2, with D unclear. V was trimmed by 6 bases and J by 1 base, leaving 15 bases between them. CDR1 and CDR2 (germline): SNHLY, FYNNEI. The CDR3 has 16 residues. The CDR3 DNA reads as TGTGCCAGCAGACCGCTGCGAACGGTGAACACCGGGGAGCTGTTTTTT. Amino acids: CASRPLRTVNTGELFF.